This is a list of T cell receptor beta chains from one sample in a study of PD-L1 blockade in urothelial cancer. The assay was immunoSEQ multiplex PCR, and TCRdb's table has in-frame clones only and misses some. The sample carries 50,000 or so clones, 70% to 85% recorded once. The sample here was PBMCs, taken around atezolizumab (anti-PD-L1) treatment. The receptors originated from a man aged 50 to 60 with urothelial cancer. CDR3s include the opening cysteine and the closing phenylalanine or tryptophan. D genes are given only for firm matches. Size values are once, few and many counts, or a class for expanded clones, and some rows have none.

clone size,D gene,CDR3 length,J gene,V gene,CDR3 protein,CDR3 DNA
-,TRBD2,15,TRBJ2-3,TRBV5-4,CASSLELAGTDTQYF,TGTGCCAGCAGCTTGGAGCTAGCGGGCACAGATACGCAGTATTTT
-,-,12,TRBJ2-7,TRBV6-5,CASRRGGNEQYF,TGTGCCAGCAGGAGGGGAGGTAACGAGCAGTACTTC
-,TRBD2,11,TRBJ2-7,TRBV20-1,CSARGLNEQYF,TGCAGTGCCCGGGGACTAAACGAGCAGTACTTC
-,-,13,TRBJ2-7,TRBV6-5,CASSYSSSYEQYF,TGTGCCAGCAGTTACTCGAGCTCCTACGAGCAGTACTTC
-,TRBD1,14,TRBJ2-7,TRBV2,CASSGGQGASEQYF,TGTGCCAGCAGTGGTGGACAGGGGGCGAGCGAGCAGTACTTC
once,-,16,TRBJ2-7,TRBV18,CASSLNGGPSSYEQYF,TGTGCCAGCTCACTCAACGGGGGGCCCAGCTCCTACGAGCAGTACTTC
few,-,12,TRBJ2-7,TRBV7-9,CASGDGSYEQYF,TGTGCCAGCGGAGACGGTTCCTACGAGCAGTACTTC
-,TRBD1,16,TRBJ1-5,TRBV7-9,CASSASDRAGNQPQHF,TGTGCCAGCAGCGCATCCGACAGGGCGGGAAATCAGCCCCAGCATTTT
-,-,13,TRBJ2-5,TRBV18,CASSLGVGETQYF,TGTGCCAGCTCACTTGGAGTTGGGGAGACCCAGTACTTC
-,TRBD2,13,TRBJ2-1,TRBV10-1,CASSASRGGGQFF,TGCGCCAGCAGTGCCTCCCGTGGGGGGGGGCAGTTCTTC
-,-,12,TRBJ2-3,TRBV30,CAWSGRRDTQYF,TGTGCCTGGAGTGGTCGCAGAGATACGCAGTATTTT
-,-,13,TRBJ1-5,TRBV14,CASSQISTGPQHF,TGTGCCAGCAGCCAAATTTCTACGGGGCCCCAGCATTTT
-,TRBD1,17,TRBJ2-3,TRBV5-8,CASSGQATQKRTDTQYF,TGTGCCAGCAGCGGACAGGCAACCCAGAAGCGCACAGATACGCAGTATTTT
-,TRBD2,18,TRBJ2-2,TRBV4-3,CASSQAGLAGEVSGELFF,TGCGCCAGCAGCCAGGCAGGACTAGCGGGAGAAGTTAGCGGGGAGCTGTTTTTT
-,-,17,TRBJ2-1,TRBV7-2,CASSLEPRIIAYNEQFF,TGTGCCAGCAGCTTAGAACCGAGGATAATAGCGTACAATGAGCAGTTCTTC
-,-,14,TRBJ2-1,TRBV28,CASSSHRGGNEQFF,TGTGCCAGCAGTTCGCACAGGGGGGGGAATGAGCAGTTCTTC
-,TRBD1,16,TRBJ2-5,TRBV4-2,CASSQAQGQGEETQYF,TGTGCCAGCAGCCAAGCTCAGGGACAGGGGGAAGAGACCCAGTACTTC
-,-,16,TRBJ2-1,TRBV9,CASSVALSDLYNEQFF,TGTGCCAGCAGCGTAGCTTTGAGCGATCTTTACAATGAGCAGTTCTTC
-,TRBD1,15,TRBJ2-1,TRBV7-9,CASSSDRGSRNEQFF,TGTGCCAGCAGCTCGGACAGGGGGTCGCGAAATGAGCAGTTCTTC
-,-,12,TRBJ1-5,TRBV27,CASTTGGQPQHF,TGTGCCAGCACCACTGGAGGACAGCCCCAGCATTTT
once,TRBD2,16,TRBJ2-2,TRBV9,CASTPLRGVNTGELFF,TGTGCCAGCACCCCACTTCGGGGGGTGAACACCGGGGAGCTGTTTTTT
-,-,13,TRBJ2-7,TRBV7-7,CASSLGGLNEQYF,TGTGCTAGCAGCTTAGGGGGACTCAACGAGCAGTACTTC
-,-,12,TRBJ1-2,TRBV7-6,CASSLDGNGYTF,TGTGCCAGCAGCTTAGACGGGAATGGCTACACCTTC
-,TRBD1,17,TRBJ2-6,TRBV27,CASGPPTGASGANVLTF,TGTGCCAGCGGCCCCCCGACAGGGGCATCTGGGGCCAACGTCCTGACTTTC
-,-,14,TRBJ2-3,TRBV27,CASSWGRSPDTQYF,TGTGCCAGCAGCTGGGGCAGGTCTCCGGATACGCAGTATTTT
-,-,13,TRBJ2-7,TRBV19,CASSPQQGYEQYF,TGTGCCAGTAGTCCTCAACAGGGTTACGAGCAGTACTTC
-,-,16,TRBJ2-1,TRBV6-4,CASSEMAGSSYNEQFF,TGTGCCAGCAGTGAAATGGCGGGAAGCTCCTACAATGAGCAGTTCTTC
few,-,14,TRBJ2-3,TRBV11-2,CASSFWGSTDTQYF,TGTGCCAGCAGCTTTTGGGGCAGCACAGATACGCAGTATTTT
-,-,15,TRBJ2-5,TRBV19,CASTSGGTGKETQYF,TGTGCCAGTACCTCCGGCGGGACTGGGAAAGAGACCCAGTACTTC
-,TRBD2,15,TRBJ2-1,TRBV12-5,CASGLASGYGDEQFF,TGTGCTAGTGGTTTGGCTAGCGGATACGGAGATGAGCAGTTCTTC
-,TRBD1,15,TRBJ1-3,TRBV9,CASSPWDSPGNTIYF,TGTGCCAGCAGCCCGTGGGACAGCCCCGGAAACACCATATATTTT
-,TRBD1,17,TRBJ2-2,TRBV4-1,CASSQGENRGRTGELFF,TGCGCCAGCAGCCAAGGGGAGAACAGGGGGCGAACCGGGGAGCTGTTTTTT
-,TRBD2,19,TRBJ2-3,TRBV28,CASSLLGLWTSGSTDTQYF,TGTGCCAGCAGTCTTTTGGGTCTCTGGACTAGCGGGAGTACAGATACGCAGTATTTT